The next 30 T cell receptor beta chains were all read from a single sample in a study of beta chain features in type 1 diabetes. Study-wide findings and caveats: There was a moderate but significant shortening of TCRB CDR3s in all four CD4+ subsets of Type 1 diabetes patients.

Isolated RNA was reverse transcribed in full, so expressed TCRB transcripts were sequenced. The assay was immunoSEQ multiplex PCR, and TCRdb's table has in-frame clones only and misses some. The sample records under 300,000 clones, roughly a tenth being singletons. Antigen specificity for these receptors is unknown. Sequenced material: naive CD4+ T cells from blood. The receptor source for this set is a man aged 30 to 45 with type 1 diabetes.

In its sample, this clone was seen a few times. This sequence joins TRBV5-4 and TRBJ2-1; 8 bases are a match to TRBD1. V was clipped by 2 bases and J by 2 bases; unmatched bases: 6. The germline gives CDR1 SGHNT, CDR2 YYREEE (reference sequence). This CDR3 spans 16 amino acids. DNA of the CDR3: TGTGCCAGCAGCTTTTCAGGGGGCGGTCCCTACAATGAGCAGTTCTTC. Translated: CASSFSGGGPYNEQFF.

CDR3 in DNA: TGCGCCAGCAGCTTGGTATGGGCCGCCGGAGGGTTCTTC. Translated: CASSLVWAAGGFF. The chain recombines TRBV5-1 with TRBJ2-1; a possible D gene is TRBD2 (5 bases). The germline V gene encodes CDR1 SGHRS and CDR2 YFSETQ. V was trimmed by 0 bases and J by 15 bases, leaving 16 bases between them. There are 13 residues in the CDR3.

The rearrangement joins TRBV25-1 to TRBJ2-3, with TRBD2 identical over 12 bases. The CDR3 spans 14 residues. Unmatched junction bases numbered 4, after V lost 5 bases and J lost 7 bases. The germline CDR1 and CDR2 sequences are MGHDK and SYGVNS. CDR3 sequence (DNA): TGTGCCAGCAGTCCGACTAGCGGGGGTTATACGCAGTATTTT. This codes for CASSPTSGGYTQYF.

The chain employs TRBV5-1 and TRBJ2-3, with TRBD2 matching 10 bases. The CDR3 runs 14 residues. The germline CDR1 and CDR2 sequences are SGHRS and YFSETQ. J gave up 5 bases and V 4 bases, and 4 bases lay outside the gene matches. This CDR3 reads CASSIGTSEDTQYF. CDR3 nucleotide sequence: TGCGCCAGCAGCATCGGGACTAGCGAAGATACGCAGTATTTT.

This clone came up a few times. J is TRBJ1-5 and V is TRBV6-1; D unresolved. This CDR3 spans 14 amino acids. The V and J ends lost 1 base and 15 bases respectively, with 19 bases between them. Germline V gene data show CDR1 as MNHNS and CDR2 as SASEGT. The CDR3 sequence is CASSEVGYARLGHF. CDR3 sequence (DNA): TGTGCCAGCAGTGAAGTTGGGTATGCCCGGCTAGGGCATTTT.

In this sample, this clone turned up a few times. This chain connects TRBV2 to TRBJ2-7, with a weak D call TRBD1 (5 bases). Germline V lookup: CDR1 SNHLY, CDR2 FYNNEI. V dropped 5 bases and J dropped 6 bases, with 11 bases sitting between them. The CDR3 spans 12 residues. The CDR3 DNA follows: TGTGCCAGCAGTCCTCAGGGTATCGAGCAGTACTTC. It codes for CASSPQGIEQYF. The full variable domain, with the rest looked up from reference TRBV2 and TRBJ2-7, is EPEVTQTPSHQVTQMGQEVILRCVPISNHLYFYWYRQILGQKVEFLVSFYNNEISEKSEIFDDQFSVERPDGSNFTLKIRSTKLEDSAMYFCASSPQGIEQYFGPGTRLTVT.

The chain recombines TRBV9 with TRBJ2-1; D is perhaps TRBD2 (6 bases). V lost 0 bases and J 9 bases, leaving 13 bases between the germline ends. CDR1 and CDR2 (germline): SGDLS, YYNGEE. The CDR3 runs to 14 residues. The CDR3 is CASSVDGTGGEQFF. The CDR3 DNA follows: TGTGCCAGCAGCGTAGATGGGACTGGGGGTGAGCAGTTCTTC. The full variable domain, in which reference TRBV9 and TRBJ2-1 provide the parts outside the CDR3, is DSGVTQTPKHLITATGQRVTLRCSPRSGDLSVYWYQQSLDQGLQFLIQYYNGEERAKGNILERFSAQQFPDLHSELNLSSLELGDSALYFCASSVDGTGGEQFFGPGTRLTVL.

This chain connects TRBV28 to TRBJ2-3; 8 positions agree with TRBD2. The CDR3 sequence is 15 residues long. Germline V lookup: CDR1 MDHEN, CDR2 SYDVKM. V was pared by 3 bases and J by 1 base, with 3 bases of the junction left unmatched. CDR3 residues: CASSFHGGGTDTQYF. The CDR3 coding sequence is TGTGCCAGCAGTTTTCACGGGGGGGGCACAGATACGCAGTATTTT. Complete variable domain (other parts from reference TRBV28 and TRBJ2-3): DVKVTQSSRYLVKRTGEKVFLECVQDMDHENMFWYRQDPGLGLRLIYFSYDVKMKEKGDIPEGYSVSREKKERFSLILESASTNQTSMYLCASSFHGGGTDTQYFGPGTRLTVL.

The rearrangement joins TRBV7-2 to TRBJ2-3; 7 nucleotides line up with TRBD2. V lost 5 bases, J lost 1 base, and 3 bases stayed unmatched. The CDR3 extends over 14 amino acids. The germline V gene has CDR1 SGHTA and CDR2 FQGNSA. CDR3 nucleotides: TGTGCCAGCAGCCAAACTAGCGGCACAGATACGCAGTATTTT. Protein: CASSQTSGTDTQYF.

The gene calls are TRBV7-2 and TRBJ2-7, with 8 bases identical to TRBD2. The germline CDR1 and CDR2 sequences are SGHTA and FQGNSA. CDR3 length: 14 residues. With V trimmed by 2 bases and J by 2 bases, 2 bases remained unmatched. The CDR3 reads CASSLSGGAYEQYF. CDR3 nucleotide sequence: TGTGCCAGCAGCTTAAGCGGGGGTGCCTACGAGCAGTACTTC.

There are many counts of this clone. J is TRBJ2-5 and V is TRBV7-9, with D maybe TRBD2 (5 bases). This CDR3 contains 15 residues. From germline, CDR1 is SEHNR and CDR2 FQNEAQ (reference sequence). Between the trimmed V and J ends, which lost 0 bases and 4 bases, there was a span of 12 bases. This CDR3 reads CASSLAIAGGETQYF. As DNA, the CDR3 is TGTGCCAGCAGCTTAGCGATAGCAGGAGGAGAGACCCAGTACTTC.

The rearrangement links TRBV11-2 to TRBJ1-2, with TRBD1 matching 8 bases. The CDR3 is made up of 14 amino acids. Per germline, CDR1 SGHAT and CDR2 FQNNGV. V gave up 3 bases and J gave up 3 bases; unmatched junction bases: 3. Here the CDR3 DNA reads TGTGCCAGCAGCTTCCCAGGGGGCGACTATGGCTACACCTTC. It encodes CASSFPGGDYGYTF. The full variable domain, completed using reference TRBV11-2 and TRBJ1-2, is EAGVAQSPRYKIIEKRQSVAFWCNPISGHATLYWYQQILGQGPKLLIQFQNNGVVDDSQLPKDRFSAERLKGVDSTLKIQPAKLEDSAVYLCASSFPGGDYGYTFGSGTRLTVV.

V is TRBV7-2 and J is TRBJ1-2, with 11 bases matching TRBD1. Losses at the gene ends were 6 bases for V and 4 bases for J; bases not matched to a gene: 4. The CDR3 contains 14 residues. Germline V CDR1 and CDR2: SGHTA, FQGNSA. The CDR3 region has the DNA TGTGCCAGCAGTCCCGGGACAGGGGGCTATGGCTACACCTTC. Residues: CASSPGTGGYGYTF.

V usage is TRBV28 and J usage is TRBJ1-2; tentatively, D is TRBD1 (6 bases). Germline V lookup: CDR1 MDHEN, CDR2 SYDVKM. The length of the CDR3 is 16 residues. V was clipped by 4 bases and J by 4 bases, with 19 bases between them. The CDR3 sequence is CASSSAPEQGTYGYTF. Here the CDR3 DNA reads TGTGCCAGCAGTTCCGCCCCCGAACAGGGAACCTATGGCTACACCTTC.

This chain uses TRBV19 with TRBJ1-5; D unresolved. V shed 3 bases and J shed 11 bases, with 14 bases lying between them. The CDR3 is made up of 13 amino acids. Germline V CDR1 and CDR2: LNHDA, SQIVND (reference sequence). The CDR3 spells CASSMPPGRAQHF. CDR3 coding DNA: TGTGCCAGTAGTATGCCCCCAGGTCGCGCCCAGCATTTT.

In this sample, this clone turned up a few times. The chain joins TRBV28 to TRBJ2-5, with D possibly matching TRBD2 (6 bases). V was cut by 7 bases and J by 7 bases, with 19 bases left in between. The CDR3 has 14 amino acids. Looked up from germline, CDR1 is MDHEN and CDR2 is SYDVKM. The CDR3 loop reads CASKEGPKGGTQYF. In DNA form, the CDR3 reads TGTGCCAGCAAGGAGGGGCCTAAGGGAGGGACCCAGTACTTC.

This clone was picked up a small number of times. V gene TRBV2 combines with J gene TRBJ2-4; possibly TRBD1 for D (5 bases). The length of the CDR3 is 13 residues. Germline V CDR1 and CDR2: SNHLY, FYNNEI. Trimming cost V 8 bases and J 1 base, with 9 bases left between them. CDR3 region: CASVTEAKNIQYF. DNA for the CDR3: TGTGCCAGCGTGACAGAGGCCAAAAACATTCAGTACTTC.

The chain combines TRBV10-3 with TRBJ2-3; TRBD2 agrees at 7 bases. CDR1 is ENHRY, CDR2 SYGVKD, per germline. V was clipped by 5 bases and J by 0 bases; unmatched bases: 5. The CDR3 contains 15 residues. The CDR3 loop is CAISSGAPSTDTQYF. The CDR3 nucleotides read TGTGCCATCAGTAGCGGGGCTCCTAGCACAGATACGCAGTATTTT.

The rearrangement uses TRBV19 and TRBJ1-5; tentatively, D is TRBD1 (5 bases). The V and J ends lost 3 bases and 5 bases respectively, with 11 bases between them. CDR1 is LNHDA, CDR2 SQIVND, per germline (reference sequence). CDR3 length equals 14 residues. This chain's CDR3 is CASSIDQGYQPQHF. CDR3 nucleotide sequence: TGTGCCAGTAGTATCGACCAGGGCTATCAGCCCCAGCATTTT.

The chain has TRBV5-4 and TRBJ1-4; 9 bases agree with TRBD1. CDR1 SGHNT and CDR2 YYREEE come from the germline V gene (reference sequence). Trimming cost V 3 bases and J 8 bases; bases outside gene matches: 8. This CDR3 has 15 amino acids. CDR3 sequence: CASSSMTTGGEKLFF. For the CDR3, the DNA is TGTGCCAGCAGCTCCATGACGACAGGGGGAGAAAAACTGTTTTTT.

This clone was detected a few times. This chain joins TRBV29-1 and TRBJ2-7; 10 bases are shared with TRBD1. Germline V lookup: CDR1 SQVTM, CDR2 ANQGSEA. The CDR3 loop spans 13 amino acids. J lost 5 bases, V lost 6 bases, and 7 bases had no gene match. The CDR3 region is CSVGQGGVDEQYF. DNA for the CDR3: TGCAGCGTCGGACAGGGGGGAGTGGACGAGCAGTACTTC.

The chain has TRBV7-2 and TRBJ2-7; D gene unclear. Germline V gene sequence: CDR1 SGHTA, CDR2 FQGNSA. V lost 2 bases, J lost 9 bases, and 11 bases lay in between. The CDR3 covers 12 residues. The CDR3 DNA follows: TGTGCCAGCAGCTTACTTTCGCGGCGGCAGTACTTC. Encoded protein: CASSLLSRRQYF.

The gene calls are TRBV7-9 and TRBJ2-1; 9 bases line up with TRBD1. The CDR3 consists of 17 residues. V dropped 3 bases and J dropped 4; count of bases not matched to a gene: 10. Looked up from germline, CDR1 is SEHNR and CDR2 is FQNEAQ (reference sequence). The CDR3 DNA reads TGTGCCAGCAGCTTTGGGTTAGGGGACAGGGTGTACAATGAGCAGTTCTTC. Encoded protein: CASSFGLGDRVYNEQFF.

This clone occurred a few times. The V call is TRBV9, the J call TRBJ1-6; no reliable D call. The length of the CDR3 is 13 residues. V dropped 4 bases and J dropped 10 bases, with 12 bases sitting between them. CDR1 and CDR2 from the germline V gene are SGDLS and YYNGEE. DNA of the CDR3: TGTGCCAGCAGCCCCCGGGTGGAATCACCCCTCCACTTT. This codes for CASSPRVESPLHF.

The table lists this clone with a few counts. The gene calls are TRBV2 and TRBJ1-6, with 9 bases lining up with TRBD1. V was pared by 6 bases and J by 7 bases, with 4 bases of the junction left unmatched. Germline V lookup: CDR1 SNHLY, CDR2 FYNNEI. This CDR3 region has 14 residues. CDR3 DNA sequence: TGTGCCAGCAGCGCGGACAGGGGCAATTCACCCCTCCACTTT. This translates into CASSADRGNSPLHF. Full variable domain (outside the CDR3, taken from reference TRBV2 and TRBJ1-6): EPEVTQTPSHQVTQMGQEVILRCVPISNHLYFYWYRQILGQKVEFLVSFYNNEISEKSEIFDDQFSVERPDGSNFTLKIRSTKLEDSAMYFCASSADRGNSPLHFGNGTRLTVT.

This chain connects TRBV7-9 to TRBJ2-2, with 8 bases matching TRBD1. The V and J ends lost 0 bases and 6 bases, in that order; junction bases with no gene match: 3. The CDR3 has 15 residues. Germline CDR1 and CDR2: SEHNR and FQNEAQ (reference sequence). The CDR3 region is CASSLATGAPGELFF. CDR3 bases: TGTGCCAGCAGCTTAGCGACAGGGGCCCCCGGGGAGCTGTTTTTT. Using reference TRBV7-9 and TRBJ2-2 for the parts outside the CDR3, the full variable domain is DTGVSQNPRHKITKRGQNVTFRCDPISEHNRLYWYRQTLGQGPEFLTYFQNEAQLEKSRLLSDRFSAERPKGSFSTLEIQRTEQGDSAMYLCASSLATGAPGELFFGEGSRLTVL.

The CDR3: CASSLKGKGLHGYTF. The CDR3 DNA reads TGCGCCAGCAGTTTGAAAGGCAAGGGGCTCCATGGCTACACCTTC. The chain combines TRBV23-1 with TRBJ1-2; a weak D match, TRBD1 (5 bases). TRBV23-1 is sorted into the ORF group, with uncertain function. V lost 5 bases to trimming and J lost 6 bases, with 19 bases between them. The length of the CDR3 is 15 residues.

This rearrangement joins TRBV28 to TRBJ1-6; D possibly corresponds to TRBD1 (5 bases). V lost 5 bases and J lost 9, with 11 bases in between. This CDR3 has 13 residues. In germline, CDR1 is MDHEN, CDR2 SYDVKM. CDR3: CASSRQGSSPLHF. DNA of the CDR3: TGTGCCAGCAGTCGCCAGGGAAGTTCACCCCTCCACTTT.

This clone was seen a few times. The chain carries TRBV9 and TRBJ1-2; weak D call: TRBD1 (6 bases). The ends were cut back, 0 bases at V and 7 bases at J, with 7 bases in the middle. CDR3 length equals 12 residues. CDR1 is SGDLS, CDR2 YYNGEE, per germline. CDR3 residues: CASSVGGLGYTF. As DNA, the CDR3 is TGTGCCAGCAGCGTAGGGGGGCTTGGCTACACCTTC.

This clone has more than one count but fewer than ten. The rearrangement links TRBV18 to TRBJ1-5, with D maybe TRBD1 (6 bases). V lost 2 bases to trimming and J lost 7 bases, with 6 bases between them. The CDR3 is 12 amino acids. Germline V gives CDR1 KGHSH, CDR2 LQKENI. This chain's CDR3 is CASSPGTQPQHF. Here the CDR3 DNA reads TGTGCCAGCTCACCAGGGACACAGCCCCAGCATTTT.